The entry that follows covers one TCR beta chain sequence. This sample stems from a study of blood T cell repertoires in COVID-19. Study-level background: PBMCs, B-cell-depleted T cells, or T cells provided the cDNA or gDNA that made up the material.

In the authors' workflow: Scientists estimated how many nucleated cells there were by amplifying reference gene primers. TCRdb's table, derived via immunoSEQ multiplex PCR, lists solely in-frame clones and lacks some. V and J calls and clone size come straight from that table; D and trimming were deduced from the DNA. The sample includes roughly 230,000 clones, approximately 86% of them seen just once. The origin of this receptor is a human donor in a cohort sampled during active COVID-19. The sequenced material came from peripheral blood.

CDR3 in DNA: TGTGCCAGCAGCTTAAGACTAGCGGGAAGTACCGGGGAGCTGTTTTTT. It specifies CASSLRLAGSTGELFF. V and J are TRBV7-3 and TRBJ2-2; TRBD2 matches 11 bases. The ends lost 1 base at V and 5 bases at J; junction bases unmatched: 3. Per the germline V gene, CDR1 is SGHTA and CDR2 is FQGTGA. The CDR3 contains 16 residues.